A selection of T cell receptor beta chains follows, all from one sample in a study of T cell responses to AZD1222 COVID-19 vaccine. The method was immunoSEQ multiplex PCR; TCRdb's version includes in-frame clones alone and lacks a portion of them. Seen here are more than 110,000 clones, 75% to 95% observed once, and the top ten hold about 3%. The input for sequencing was peripheral blood, taken on day 0 of AZD1222 vaccination. The receptor set was obtained from an adult in good health. The CDR3 runs from the conserved cysteine through the conserved F or W. The D gene is left open where the match is weak. The size field is filled for only some rows; it gives once, few, many or a size class.

len | d_gene | j_gene | abundance | v_gene | CDR3nt | CDR3aa
12 | . | TRBJ2-7 | . | TRBV28 | TGTGCCAGCTCCCAGGTTAGCCACGAGCAGTACTTC | CASSQVSHEQYF
13 | . | TRBJ1-6 | once | TRBV19 | TGTGCCAGTAGGTCCTGGGGTGGTTCACCCCTCCACTTT | CASRSWGGSPLHF
15 | . | TRBJ2-1 | . | TRBV7-2 | TGTGCCAGCAGCTTAAAGTACCGGGGGGCAGGTGAGCAGTTCTTC | CASSLKYRGAGEQFF
14 | TRBD2 | TRBJ2-3 | . | TRBV20-1 | TGCAGTGCTAGTTGGCTAGCGGGAGACGGGGCGCAGTATTTT | CSASWLAGDGAQYF
15 | . | TRBJ1-4 | . | TRBV15 | TGTGCCACCAGCAGAGGACAAGGGACTAATGAAAAACTGTTTTTT | CATSRGQGTNEKLFF
13 | TRBD1 | TRBJ1-2 | . | TRBV19 | TGTGCCAGTAGCAATCAGGGGGCGCTTGGCTACACCTTC | CASSNQGALGYTF
14 | . | TRBJ1-1 | . | TRBV30 | TGTGCCCTCTGGGCAGGGTCCAGGAACACTGAAGCTTTCTTT | CALWAGSRNTEAFF
15 | TRBD2 | TRBJ2-3 | . | TRBV6-1 | TGTGCCAGGGCGGAAAGCGGGGGCCGCACAGATACGCAGTATTTT | CARAESGGRTDTQYF
13 | . | TRBJ1-5 | . | TRBV18 | TGTGCCAGCTCTCGAGATAGCAATCAGCCCCAGCATTTT | CASSRDSNQPQHF
15 | . | TRBJ1-1 | . | TRBV18 | TGTGCCAGCTCAAGTCGTCCGGGGCTGGAGGGTGAAGCTTTCTTT | CASSSRPGLEGEAFF
15 | TRBD1 | TRBJ2-2 | . | TRBV6-4 | TGTGCCAGCAGTGTTGAGGGGGCAAACACCGGGGAGCTGTTTTTT | CASSVEGANTGELFF
15 | . | TRBJ2-1 | . | TRBV4-2 | TGTGCCAGCAGCCAAGCCCCGGGGGGCTTCCATGAGCAGTTCTTC | CASSQAPGGFHEQFF
15 | . | TRBJ2-1 | few | TRBV4-3 | TGCGCCAGCAGCCAAGATATGGTAGGGGCCAATGAGCAGTTCTTC | CASSQDMVGANEQFF
14 | . | TRBJ2-7 | . | TRBV4-3 | TGCGCCAGCAGCCAAGACAGGGGATCCTACGAGCAGTACTTC | CASSQDRGSYEQYF
17 | . | TRBJ1-1 | . | TRBV28 | TGTGCCAGCAGTTTACCCCGGGGGCTTAATCGTAACACTGAAGCTTTCTTT | CASSLPRGLNRNTEAFF
16 | . | TRBJ2-6 | . | TRBV28 | TGTGCCAGCAGTTTATGGTGGGGGCCCGGGGCCAACGTCCTGACTTTC | CASSLWWGPGANVLTF
15 | . | TRBJ2-1 | . | TRBV2 | TGTGCCAGCAGGAGGGCGACAGGACAGAACAATGAGCAGTTCTTC | CASRRATGQNNEQFF
13 | . | TRBJ1-1 | . | TRBV7-8 | TGTGCCAGCAGCTCGGAGCCGGGGACTGAAGCTTTCTTT | CASSSEPGTEAFF
12 | . | TRBJ1-5 | . | TRBV6-2/TRBV6-3 | TGTGCCAGCAGCCCAGGCTCCTGGCCCCAGCATTTT | CASSPGSWPQHF
12 | . | TRBJ2-5 | . | TRBV28 | TGTGCCAGCTCGGGAGTCCAAGAGACCCAGTACTTC | CASSGVQETQYF
14 | . | TRBJ1-2 | . | TRBV28 | TGTGCCAGCGGGGGTACGGGGCCCTCTGGTGGCTACACCTTC | CASGGTGPSGGYTF
15 | TRBD1 | TRBJ1-2 | . | TRBV6-5 | TGTGCCAGCAGCTACCGGGACAGGGGTCCCTATGGCTACACCTTC | CASSYRDRGPYGYTF
14 | . | TRBJ1-5 | . | TRBV19 | TGTGCCAGCACGGGACCAATGGGCAATCAGCCCCAGCATTTT | CASTGPMGNQPQHF
12 | . | TRBJ1-6 | . | TRBV18 | TGTGCCAGCTCAGCGGACAGTTCACCCCTCCACTTT | CASSADSSPLHF
16 | TRBD1 | TRBJ2-2 | . | TRBV25-1 | TGTGCCAGCAGTGAAACCGGGACAGGGGGCGTCGGGGAGCTGTTTTTT | CASSETGTGGVGELFF
17 | . | TRBJ2-7 | . | TRBV7-2 | TGTGCCAGCAGCTACCCGAGAGGAGGGGGCGGGTCCTACGAGCAGTACTTC | CASSYPRGGGGSYEQYF
13 | TRBD1 | TRBJ1-6 | . | TRBV6-5 | TGTGCCAGCAGTTGGGACAGAAATTCACCCCTCCACTTT | CASSWDRNSPLHF
16 | . | TRBJ1-2 | . | TRBV28 | TGTGCCAGCAGTCCGCCTCAGATGGGGGTGGGCTATGGCTACACCTTC | CASSPPQMGVGYGYTF
15 | . | TRBJ2-5 | . | TRBV11-3 | TGTGCCAGCACCCCCAGGCGGGATACTCAAGAGACCCAGTACTTC | CASTPRRDTQETQYF
16 | TRBD1 | TRBJ1-2 | . | TRBV7-9 | TGTGCCAGCAGCCCACTTTGGGGACAGGTGGGCTATGGCTACACCTTC | CASSPLWGQVGYGYTF
13 | TRBD1 | TRBJ1-2 | . | TRBV19 | TGTGCCAGTAGCTTGGGACAGATTTATGGCTACACCTTC | CASSLGQIYGYTF
16 | TRBD2 | TRBJ2-5 | . | TRBV7-2 | TGTGCCAGCAGCTCGGGACTAGCGGGGCACCAAGAGACCCAGTACTTC | CASSSGLAGHQETQYF
12 | . | TRBJ1-1 | . | TRBV25-1 | TGTGCCAGGAGGGGTGGGGTAACTGAAGCTTTCTTT | CARRGGVTEAFF
14 | TRBD2 | TRBJ2-7 | . | TRBV5-1 | TGCGCCAGCAGCTCGACTAGCGGATCCTACGAGCAGTACTTC | CASSSTSGSYEQYF
15 | . | TRBJ2-7 | . | TRBV4-1 | TGCGCCAGCAGCCAATTGGAGGGGGGGGCCTACGAGCAGTACTTC | CASSQLEGGAYEQYF
19 | . | TRBJ1-3 | . | TRBV5-5 | TGTGCCAGCAGCCGGGTGTATAACGACCTAGATTACTCTGGAAACACCATATATTTT | CASSRVYNDLDYSGNTIYF
15 | TRBD2 | TRBJ2-1 | . | TRBV9 | TGTGCCAGCAGCGTATCTAGCGGCTCCTACAATGAGCAGTTCTTC | CASSVSSGSYNEQFF
15 | . | TRBJ2-3 | . | TRBV7-2 | TGTGCCAGCACACCAGACTGGGTCGACACAGATACGCAGTATTTT | CASTPDWVDTDTQYF
15 | TRBD1 | TRBJ2-2 | . | TRBV3-1/TRBV3-2 | TGTGCCAGCAGCTCTCGACAGGGACAAACCGGGGAGCTGTTTTTT | CASSSRQGQTGELFF
13 | . | TRBJ2-3 | few | TRBV7-2 | TGTGCCAGCAGCACCCCCCCGGGAGATACGCAGTATTTT | CASSTPPGDTQYF
13 | . | TRBJ1-4 | . | TRBV6-5 | TGTGCCAGCATTAAAGGGACTTATGAAAAACTGTTTTTT | CASIKGTYEKLFF
11 | . | TRBJ1-1 | . | TRBV30 | TGTGCCTGGAGCCCCCGCCGGGAAGCTTTCTTT | CAWSPRREAFF
18 | TRBD1 | TRBJ1-5 | . | TRBV27 | TGTGCCAGCAGTTTTTCTCGACAGGGGAGGTATAGCAATCAGCCCCAGCATTTT | CASSFSRQGRYSNQPQHF
17 | . | TRBJ2-1 | . | TRBV4-1 | TGCGCCAGCAGCCAAGTATCGGGTGCGGTATCCTACAATGAGCAGTTCTTC | CASSQVSGAVSYNEQFF
14 | TRBD1 | TRBJ1-5 | . | TRBV9 | TGTGCCAGCAGCGGGGGACAGGGCAATCAGCCCCAGCATTTT | CASSGGQGNQPQHF
14 | TRBD2 | TRBJ2-1 | . | TRBV6-4 | TGTGCCAGCAGATGGGCGGGGGTATACAATGAGCAGTTCTTC | CASRWAGVYNEQFF
13 | TRBD1 | TRBJ1-1 | . | TRBV6-5 | TGTGCCAGCAGTTACCCTGGACAGGTTGGGGCTTTCTTT | CASSYPGQVGAFF
12 | . | TRBJ2-1 | . | TRBV4-3 | TGCGCCAGCAGCCAACCGGGGTTGGAGCAGTTCTTC | CASSQPGLEQFF
14 | TRBD2 | TRBJ2-1 | . | TRBV27 | TGTGCCAGCAGTTTAGCGGGAGGGTCGGGTGAGCAGTTCTTC | CASSLAGGSGEQFF
14 | . | TRBJ1-2 | . | TRBV5-6 | TGTGCCAGCACCTACACAGGGATTAACTATGGCTACACCTTC | CASTYTGINYGYTF
13 | . | TRBJ2-2 | . | TRBV14 | TGTGCCAGCAGCCAAGTCAGGACCGGGGAGCTGTTTTTT | CASSQVRTGELFF
14 | . | TRBJ1-4 | . | TRBV4-3 | TGCGCCAGCAGCCAAGATGGAGGACGGGAAAAACTGTTTTTT | CASSQDGGREKLFF
14 | . | TRBJ2-7 | . | TRBV11-3 | TGTGCCAGCAGCCTCCCTGGACTGGGCTACGAGCAGTACTTC | CASSLPGLGYEQYF
16 | . | TRBJ2-5 | . | TRBV7-6 | TGTGCCAGCAGTCTTACTCGTGGGGGGCAGCAAGAGACCCAGTACTTC | CASSLTRGGQQETQYF
15 | TRBD2 | TRBJ2-3 | . | TRBV27 | TGTGCCAGCAGTTTAAGGACTAGCGGGGGGGATACGCAGTATTTT | CASSLRTSGGDTQYF
16 | . | TRBJ2-2 | . | TRBV5-5 | TGTGCCAGCAGCCGATACTCGGGGGATGTCGCCGGGGAGCTGTTTTTT | CASSRYSGDVAGELFF
14 | . | TRBJ2-5 | . | TRBV4-3 | TGCGCCAGCAGCCAAGATCCAGGGGTAGAGACCCAGTACTTC | CASSQDPGVETQYF
14 | . | TRBJ2-2 | . | TRBV29-1 | TGCAGCGTTGCCCTTCAGGCGAACACCGGGGAGCTGTTTTTT | CSVALQANTGELFF